The following is a T cell receptor (beta chain) sequence with its context. The antigen is not known. This entry is derived from a study of shared clonotypes between healthy human individuals. This CDR3 contains 17 residues. Germline CDR1 reads SGHVS; CDR2 reads FQNEAQ. Unmatched junction bases numbered 10, after V lost 3 bases and J lost 5 bases. General study results and limits: How much donors shared clonotypes was expected to be affected by sequencing depth. Only blood underwent sampling, and tissue repertoires likely differ.

Per the study methods: Filtering differed for immunoSEQ, which gave only junction sequences without quality scores. Method: immunoSEQ multiplex PCR; TCRdb's copy keeps in-frame clones and lacks some. V, J and clone size are taken as reported in that table, and D and trimming were inferred from the DNA itself. The top ten hold 13% of the sample, which has about 490,000 clones, around 78% seen once. All donors were Caucasian adults living in Nashville, Tennessee. The sample consisted of PBMCs. The clonotype was recovered from a woman aged 40-49 years in good health. Some clones in this sample may be carry-over from other donors' samples. V and J are TRBV7-8 and TRBJ2-7; 13 nucleotides match TRBD2. The CDR3 DNA reads as TGTGCCAGCAGCTTTGACGGACTAGCGGGAGCTCTCGACGAGCAGTACTTC. Encoded protein: CASSFDGLAGALDEQYF. Full variable domain (missing parts from reference TRBV7-8 and TRBJ2-7): GAGVSQSPRYKVAKRGQDVALRCDPISGHVSLFWYQQALGQGPEFLTYFQNEAQLDKSGLPSDRFFAERPEGSVSTLKIQRTQQEDSAVYLCASSFDGLAGALDEQYFGPGTRLTVT.